This T cell receptor (beta chain) was sequenced for a study of T cells in Graves' hyperthyroidism and ophthalmopathy. Study context: Peripheral blood collection took place at initial diagnosis, before any treatment. Study conclusions and caveats: Ophthalmopathy could be told apart from stable hyperthyroidism with a 13 V-J model.

CDR1 is MNHGY, CDR2 SVAAGI, per germline. The CDR3 spans 12 residues. Trimming took 2 bases from V and 7 from J, leaving 5 bases between them. Amplification targeted TCR beta CDR3 regions from RNA transcripts. A set of HTBI primers served as the primers for a first-round RT-PCR of the TCR CDR3. TCRdb used MiXCR to reprocess the multiplex PCR reads, holding one entry per CDR3 protein. The sample yields a few hundred thousand distinct CDR3 sequences, about a fifth seen once. Patients with ophthalmopathy all had a Clinical Activity Score of at least 3, a NOSPECS grade of at least 4 and duration under 3 months. Lactation, pregnancy, other autoimmune disease or uncontrolled infection led to exclusion of patients. This clonotype came up a few times. Its antigen is currently unknown.

Sequencing was carried out using blood. The receptor's source is a man between 18 and 35 years old with Graves' ophthalmopathy. V gene TRBV6-9 combines with J gene TRBJ2-2, with D possibly being TRBD2 (5 bases). The CDR3 DNA sequence: TGTGCCAGCAGTTATCGGGGCGGGGAGCTGTTTTTT. Translated: CASSYRGGELFF.